This T cell receptor beta chain is drawn from a study of blood T cell repertoires in COVID-19. The wider study: Collection of acute and convalescent COVID-19 samples took place in the United States, Italy and Spain. PBMCs, B-cell-depleted T cells, or T cells were the source of the cDNA or gDNA that made up the material.

The germline CDR1 and CDR2 sequences are KGHDR and SFDVKD. The ends lost 4 bases at V and 4 bases at J; junction bases unmatched: 9. The CDR3 totals 16 residues. Authors' processing steps: Nucleated cell number was recorded as an estimate derived from reference gene primer amplification. The repertoire was sequenced with immunoSEQ multiplex PCR; TCRdb's copy has only in-frame clones and lacks some. The V and J calls and the clone size are those of that table, but D and trimming were determined from the DNA. The table lists about 120,000 clones, 60% to 85% of them singletons. The V gene is TRBV24-1, the J gene TRBJ2-7; 10 bases map to TRBD1. This TCR derives from a man between 65 and 85 years old with acute or convalescent COVID-19. The sample taken for sequencing was peripheral blood. The CDR3 nucleotides read TGTGCCACCAGTGACCACATAGACAGGGGGCCGTACGAGCAGTACTTC. This codes for CATSDHIDRGPYEQYF.